This entry lists 6 T cell receptor beta chains sequenced from one sample in a study of blood T cell repertoires in COVID-19. The assay was immunoSEQ multiplex PCR, and TCRdb's table has in-frame clones only and misses some. This sample yields more than 65,000 clones, of which over 65% are seen a single time; about 40% belongs to the top ten. Sequenced sample: peripheral blood. These receptors were taken from a woman in her 70s with acute or convalescent COVID-19.

This clone was detected only once. The V and J genes are TRBV27 and TRBJ1-3; a possible D gene is TRBD1 (5 bases). The ends were cut back, 6 bases at V and 0 bases at J, with 12 bases in the middle. The CDR3 is 15 residues long. Germline-derived CDR1 and CDR2 are MNHEY and SMNVEV (reference sequence). The CDR3 region has the DNA TGTGCCAGCAGGGCCGGGGGGGGCTCTGGAAACACCATATATTTT. Residues: CASRAGGGSGNTIYF.

This clone has only one observation. CDR3 DNA: TGTGCCAGCAGTTCTACAGGCAGCTCCTACGAGCAGTACTTC. This sequence encodes CASSSTGSSYEQYF. V gene TRBV27 combines with J gene TRBJ2-7; maybe TRBD1 (5 bases). V shed 4 bases and J shed 0 bases, with 10 bases lying between them. Germline V gene sequence: CDR1 MNHEY, CDR2 SMNVEV (reference sequence). CDR3 length: 14 residues.

On this clone itself: Within the sample, other DNA sequences also encode this same CDR3. This rearrangement joins TRBV9 to TRBJ1-2; 7 bases line up with TRBD1. This CDR3 spans 12 amino acids. Germline V gene sequence: CDR1 SGDLS, CDR2 YYNGEE. V lost 3 bases and J lost 5; bases outside the gene matches: 1. The CDR3 DNA follows: TGTGCCAGCAGCGCAGGGGGTTATGGCTACACCTTC. It encodes CASSAGGYGYTF.

This clone has just one count. J is TRBJ1-4 and V is TRBV5-6, with D possibly TRBD1 on 5 matching bases. The CDR3 sequence is 12 residues long. From germline, CDR1 is SGHDT and CDR2 YYEEEE. The V gene lost 3 bases and the J gene lost 8 bases, with 8 bases spanning the gap. DNA of the CDR3: TGTGCCAGCAGCTGGGGCGCGGAAAAACTGTTTTTT. Translation gives CASSWGAEKLFF.

The rearrangement links TRBV5-1 to TRBJ1-2; 9 bases fit TRBD1. The germline CDR1 and CDR2 sequences are SGHRS and YFSETQ. The CDR3 loop spans 15 amino acids. Trimming removed 3 bases from V and 2 bases from J; junction bases left unmatched: 5. DNA of the CDR3: TGCGCCAGCAGCTCCCCCGGGACAGGGAACTATGGCTACACCTTC. This codes for CASSSPGTGNYGYTF.

V usage is TRBV28 and J usage is TRBJ1-1, with a tentative D call TRBD1 (5 bases). CDR3 length: 13 residues. The germline V gene has CDR1 MDHEN and CDR2 SYDVKM. V was cut by 6 bases and J by 1 base, with 9 bases left in between. The CDR3, as DNA: TGTGCCAGCAGAAACACAGGGAACACTGAAGCTTTCTTT. As protein: CASRNTGNTEAFF.